This TCR beta chain was observed in a study of T cell repertoires in cytomegalovirus infection. Study in general: Indications of both CMV infection and matching HLA type were provided by public TCR beta signatures.

Germline V gene data show CDR1 as MDHEN and CDR2 as SYDVKM. The V end lost 5 bases, the J end lost 1 base, and 16 bases lay between the germline ends. The length of the CDR3 is 16 residues. General study results and limits: Clonotypes of TCR beta that were HLA-C-restricted and CMV-specific dominated the ex vivo response. Carriers of CMV and the relevant HLA type were discriminated by public TCR beta frequency.

From the reads, TCRdb called clonotypes with MiXCR, one entry per CDR3 protein. This table has approximately 280,000 distinct CDR3 sequences, 22% appearing once. A note on this clonotype: Its target is not known.

The sequence derives from a human donor in good health (CMV status not recorded). Some clones in this sample may be carry-over from other donors' samples. Specimen: cultured PBMCs, collected from culture after CMV antigen stimulation. The chain recombines TRBV28 with TRBJ2-3; D might be TRBD1 (6 bases). DNA of the CDR3: TGTGCCAGCAGTGGGGACACCTTGGCTGGCACAGATACGCAGTATTTT. This gives the protein CASSGDTLAGTDTQYF. Full variable domain (rest looked up from reference TRBV28 and TRBJ2-3): DVKVTQSSRYLVKRTGEKVFLECVQDMDHENMFWYRQDPGLGLRLIYFSYDVKMKEKGDIPEGYSVSREKKERFSLILESASTNQTSMYLCASSGDTLAGTDTQYFGPGTRLTVL.